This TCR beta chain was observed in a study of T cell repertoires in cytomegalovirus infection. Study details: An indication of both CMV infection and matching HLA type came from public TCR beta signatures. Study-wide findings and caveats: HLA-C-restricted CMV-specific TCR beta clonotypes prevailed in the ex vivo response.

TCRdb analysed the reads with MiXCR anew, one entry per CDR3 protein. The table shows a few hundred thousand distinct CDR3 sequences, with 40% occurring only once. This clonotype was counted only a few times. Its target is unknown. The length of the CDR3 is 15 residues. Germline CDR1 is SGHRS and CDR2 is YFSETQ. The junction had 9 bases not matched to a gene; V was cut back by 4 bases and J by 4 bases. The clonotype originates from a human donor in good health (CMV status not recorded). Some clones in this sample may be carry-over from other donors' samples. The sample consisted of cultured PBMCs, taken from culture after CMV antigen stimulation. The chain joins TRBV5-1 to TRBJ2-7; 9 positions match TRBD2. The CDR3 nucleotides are TGCGCCAGCAGCCTACCTAGCGGGGCCCGATACGAGCAGTACTTC. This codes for CASSLPSGARYEQYF.